The 17 T cell receptor beta chains below all came from one sample that was sequenced in a study of CD8 T cells in ankylosing spondylitis. General study results and limits: Within ankylosing spondylitis blood, a TCR beta motif made up of under 10 highly homologous variants appeared to be characteristic.

One entry per CDR3 protein, called by TCRdb with MiXCR from the 5' RACE reads. The table records 100,000 to 150,000 distinct CDR3 sequences, roughly 17% of them present only once. No antigen is known for these receptors. Sequencing was done on a sample of blood, either unsorted or a sorted T cell fraction (not recorded which). These receptors were obtained from a male donor with ankylosing spondylitis.

The CDR3, as DNA: TGCAGTGCTAAGCAGGGTGGTAGGTACGAGCAGTACTTC. Amino acids: CSAKQGGRYEQYF. V is TRBV20-1 and J is TRBJ2-7, with a possible D match to TRBD1 (5 bases). The CDR3 covers 13 residues. With 4 bases removed from V and 4 bases from J, the gap between germline ends came to 14 bases. Germline CDR1 and CDR2: DFQATT and SNEGSKA (reference sequence).

J is TRBJ2-1 and V is TRBV27; a possible D gene is TRBD2 (6 bases). The CDR3 totals 12 residues. Trimming cost V 3 bases and J 8 bases, with 8 bases left between them. Per the germline V gene, CDR1 is MNHEY and CDR2 is SMNVEV (reference sequence). The CDR3 DNA reads as TGTGCCAGCAGTTTCAAGCGGGATGAGCAGTTCTTC. Translation: CASSFKRDEQFF.

The chain combines TRBV12-3 or TRBV12-4 with TRBJ2-1, with TRBD1 matching over 7 bases. Trimming at V came to 5 bases and at J to 6 bases, leaving 7 bases not matched to a gene. The CDR3 spans 14 residues. The DNA for the CDR3 is TGTGCCAGCAGTGGACCACAGGGGTCCAATGAGCAGTTCTTC. It translates to CASSGPQGSNEQFF.

This clonotype was seen more than once but under ten times. J is TRBJ2-7 and V is TRBV2; maybe TRBD2 (5 bases). CDR1 and CDR2 from the germline V gene are SNHLY and FYNNEI. This CDR3 has 14 amino acids. Trimming took 10 bases from V and 0 from J, leaving 16 bases between them. Written as DNA, the CDR3 is TGTGCCACTGAGGAGAAAGGGAGCTCCTACGAGCAGTACTTC. Translation gives CATEEKGSSYEQYF.

The sample holds one count of this clonotype. V gene TRBV11-2 combines with J gene TRBJ2-3; TRBD2 aligns across 9 bases. Germline trimming cut 1 base from V and 5 bases from J; bases unmatched to any gene: 4. CDR1 is SGHAT and CDR2 is FQNNGV in the germline V gene. The CDR3 is 15 amino acids. The CDR3 spells CASSLAGGRVDTQYF. The DNA for the CDR3 is TGTGCCAGCAGCTTAGCTGGCGGGAGGGTAGATACGCAGTATTTT.

This rearrangement joins TRBV10-3 to TRBJ1-5; D remains unclear. Germline V gene data show CDR1 as ENHRY and CDR2 as SYGVKD. The CDR3 is 13 residues long. V lost 6 bases and J lost 4, with 10 bases in between. The CDR3 sequence: CAIRDQINQPQHF. In DNA form, the CDR3 reads TGTGCCATCAGGGACCAGATAAATCAGCCCCAGCATTTT.

V and J are TRBV27 and TRBJ2-7, with 7 bases matching TRBD2. CDR3 length equals 14 residues. Germline V gene lookup returns CDR1 MNHEY and CDR2 SMNVEV (reference sequence). J gave up 7 bases and V 3 bases, and 9 bases lay outside the gene matches. The CDR3 sequence: CASSFGAGVKEQYF. CDR3 nucleotide sequence: TGTGCCAGCAGTTTTGGGGCGGGAGTGAAAGAGCAGTACTTC.

The chain couples TRBV28 to TRBJ2-1; D may be TRBD1 (5 bases). Between the trimmed V and J ends, which lost 11 bases and 8 bases, there was a span of 16 bases. Looked up from germline, CDR1 is MDHEN and CDR2 is SYDVKM. The CDR3 is 12 amino acids. CDR3 sequence (DNA): TGTGCCTCCGGAAGGGGTCCAGATGAGCAGTTCTTC. Translation gives CASGRGPDEQFF.

The chain is built from TRBV4-2 and TRBJ2-7; TRBD2 matches at 9 bases. The ends lost 4 bases at V and 7 bases at J; junction bases unmatched: 8. The CDR3 consists of 14 residues. Germline V gene lookup returns CDR1 LGHNA and CDR2 YNFKEQ. The CDR3 sequence is CASSPAGGPEEQYF. Here the CDR3 DNA reads TGTGCCAGCAGCCCCGCGGGAGGGCCGGAGGAGCAGTACTTC.

CDR3 DNA: TGTGCCAGCAGTTTGGAGGGGGCGCCTCTAGCCGGGGAGCTGTTTTTT. Translating gives CASSLEGAPLAGELFF. The chain links TRBV27 to TRBJ2-2; D perhaps matches TRBD1 (7 bases). CDR1 MNHEY and CDR2 SMNVEV come from the germline V gene (reference sequence). The germline V and J ends were trimmed by 3 bases and 6 bases, with 17 bases remaining between them. This CDR3 spans 16 amino acids.

This clonotype was observed a few times. Written as DNA, the CDR3 is TGTGCAGGGCGGTCCCAAAATGAAAAACTGTTTTTT. Translated: CAGRSQNEKLFF. This chain uses TRBV7-9 with TRBJ1-4; D uncertain. Germline-derived CDR1 and CDR2 are SEHNR and FQNEAQ (reference sequence). The CDR3 extends over 12 amino acids.

The rearrangement uses TRBV4-1 and TRBJ1-1, with 8 positions matching TRBD1. The V gene end was trimmed by 5 bases and the J gene end by 1 base; junction bases not matched to a gene: 3. This CDR3 contains 14 residues. In germline, CDR1 is MGHRA, CDR2 YSYEKL. Written as DNA, the CDR3 is TGCGCCAGCAGCACCCAGGGGGCGAACACTGAAGCTTTCTTT. It codes for CASSTQGANTEAFF.

The chain couples TRBV19 to TRBJ2-1, with D hard to call. The CDR3 extends over 14 amino acids. V lost 0 bases and J lost 5, with 8 bases in between. Germline CDR1 LNHDA, CDR2 SQIVND (reference sequence). The CDR3 loop reads CASSIESRHNEQFF. As DNA, the CDR3 is TGTGCCAGTAGTATAGAATCGCGCCACAATGAGCAGTTCTTC.

This clonotype was observed a handful of times. The chain couples TRBV7-9 to TRBJ2-7; D is unclear. This CDR3 is built from 12 residues. Germline CDR1 and CDR2: SEHNR and FQNEAQ (reference sequence). Trimming pared 5 bases from V and 6 bases from J, leaving 11 bases between. The CDR3 loop reads CASSLGKREQYF. The CDR3, as DNA: TGTGCCAGCAGCCTTGGGAAGCGCGAGCAGTACTTC. Full variable domain (outside the CDR3, taken from reference TRBV7-9 and TRBJ2-7): DTGVSQNPRHKITKRGQNVTFRCDPISEHNRLYWYRQTLGQGPEFLTYFQNEAQLEKSRLLSDRFSAERPKGSFSTLEIQRTEQGDSAMYLCASSLGKREQYFGPGTRLTVT.

This clonotype was observed a handful of times. V usage is TRBV2 and J usage is TRBJ2-7, with 7 bases identical to TRBD1. The V segment lost 6 bases and the J segment 6 bases; nucleotides outside the gene matches: 14. The CDR3 contains 15 residues. Germline-derived CDR1 and CDR2 are SNHLY and FYNNEI. The CDR3 region has the DNA TGTGCCAGCAGAGGGGTGGGACAGTCCGCCTTCGAGCAGTACTTC. Translated, it gives CASRGVGQSAFEQYF.

The V call is TRBV6-1, the J call TRBJ2-7; 12 positions agree with TRBD1. Germline assignment: CDR1 MNHNS and CDR2 SASEGT. J lost 6 bases, V lost 6 bases, and 9 bases had no gene match. This CDR3 contains 15 residues. The CDR3 loop is CASRLTGQGAIEQYF. CDR3 DNA sequence: TGTGCCAGCAGGCTCACGGGACAGGGGGCTATCGAGCAGTACTTC.

The chain couples TRBV20-1 to TRBJ2-7; 8 nucleotides match TRBD2. The ends lost 6 bases at V and 5 bases at J; junction bases unmatched: 9. The V gene's germline CDR1 is DFQATT and CDR2 SNEGSKA (reference sequence). The CDR3 contains 13 residues. CDR3 nucleotide sequence: TGCAGTGCCGGGGGACTAGGCTCGAACGAGCAGTACTTC. Amino acid sequence: CSAGGLGSNEQYF.